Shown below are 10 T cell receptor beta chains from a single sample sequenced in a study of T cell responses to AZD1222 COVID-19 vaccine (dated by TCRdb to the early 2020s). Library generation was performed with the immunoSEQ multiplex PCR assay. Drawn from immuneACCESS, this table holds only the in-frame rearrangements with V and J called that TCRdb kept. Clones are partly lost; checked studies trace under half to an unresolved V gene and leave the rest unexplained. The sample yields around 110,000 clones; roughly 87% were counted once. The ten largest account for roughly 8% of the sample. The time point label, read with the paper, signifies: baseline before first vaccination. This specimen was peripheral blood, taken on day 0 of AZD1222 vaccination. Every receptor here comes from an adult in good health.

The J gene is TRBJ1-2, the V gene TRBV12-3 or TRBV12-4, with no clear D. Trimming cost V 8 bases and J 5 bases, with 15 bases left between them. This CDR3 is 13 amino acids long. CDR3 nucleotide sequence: TGTGCCAGCTTCCGCGTATCGGGTTATGGCTACACCTTC. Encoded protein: CASFRVSGYGYTF.

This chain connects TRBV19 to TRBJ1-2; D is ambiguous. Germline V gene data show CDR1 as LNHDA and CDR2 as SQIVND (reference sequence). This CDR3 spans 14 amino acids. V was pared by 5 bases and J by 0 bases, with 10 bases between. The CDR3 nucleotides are TGTGCCAGTAGTCGAGGCATTACTAACTATGGCTACACCTTC. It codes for CASSRGITNYGYTF.

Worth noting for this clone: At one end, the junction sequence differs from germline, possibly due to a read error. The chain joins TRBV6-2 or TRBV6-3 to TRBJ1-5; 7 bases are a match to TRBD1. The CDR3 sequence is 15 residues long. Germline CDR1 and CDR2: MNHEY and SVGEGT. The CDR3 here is CASSYTRQGNLPQHF. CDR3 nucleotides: TGTGCCAGCAGTTACACAAGACAGGGAAATCTGCCCCAGCATTTT.

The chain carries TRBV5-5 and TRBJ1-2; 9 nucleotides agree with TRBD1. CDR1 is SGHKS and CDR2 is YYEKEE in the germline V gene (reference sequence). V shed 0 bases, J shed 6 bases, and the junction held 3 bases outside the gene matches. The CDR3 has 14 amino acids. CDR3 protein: CASSLVHRGHGYTF. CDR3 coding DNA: TGTGCCAGCAGCTTGGTACACAGGGGGCATGGCTACACCTTC.

CDR3 sequence (DNA): TGTGCCAGTAGGAGACAGGGGGGGGACAATGAGCAGTTCTTC. Protein product: CASRRQGGDNEQFF. The V call is TRBV19, the J call TRBJ2-1; 9 bases agree with TRBD1. The trim removed 6 bases at V and 5 bases at J, leaving 5 bases unmatched. This CDR3 is 14 amino acids long. Germline CDR1 is LNHDA and CDR2 is SQIVND (reference sequence).

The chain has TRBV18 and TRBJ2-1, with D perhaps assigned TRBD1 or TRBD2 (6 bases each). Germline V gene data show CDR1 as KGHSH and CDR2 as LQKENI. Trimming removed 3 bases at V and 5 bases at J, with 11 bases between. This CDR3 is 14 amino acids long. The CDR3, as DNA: TGTGCCAGCTCACCTAGCGGACAGAACAATGAGCAGTTCTTC. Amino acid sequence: CASSPSGQNNEQFF.

CDR3 sequence: CASSPEMLEGGYTF. CDR3 DNA: TGTGCCAGCAGCCCCGAAATGTTGGAGGGCGGCTACACCTTC. This chain uses TRBV3-1 (or the pseudogene TRBV3-2) with TRBJ1-2; D is unclear. CDR3 length equals 14 residues. The V end was cut by 4 bases, the J end by 8 bases, with 17 bases between. The germline V gene encodes CDR1 LGHDT and CDR2 YNNKEL (reference sequence).

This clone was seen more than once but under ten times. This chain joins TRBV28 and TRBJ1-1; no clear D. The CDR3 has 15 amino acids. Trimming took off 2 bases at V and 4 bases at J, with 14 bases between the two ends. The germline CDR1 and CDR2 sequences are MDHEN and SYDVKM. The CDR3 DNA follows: TGTGCCAGCAGTTTAAGAGAGGATTCGGGCACTGAAGCTTTCTTT. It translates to CASSLREDSGTEAFF.

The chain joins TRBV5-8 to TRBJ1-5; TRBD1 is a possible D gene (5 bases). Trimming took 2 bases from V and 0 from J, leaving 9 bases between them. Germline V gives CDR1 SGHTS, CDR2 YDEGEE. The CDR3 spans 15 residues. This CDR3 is CASSFQGYSNQPQHF. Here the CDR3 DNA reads TGTGCCAGCAGCTTCCAGGGCTATAGCAATCAGCCCCAGCATTTT. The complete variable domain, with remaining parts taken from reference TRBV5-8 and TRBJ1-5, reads EAGVTQSPTHLIKTRGQQATLRCSPISGHTSVYWYQQALGLGLQFLLWYDEGEERNRGNFPPRFSGRQFPNYSSELNVNALELEDSALYLCASSFQGYSNQPQHFGDGTRLSIL.

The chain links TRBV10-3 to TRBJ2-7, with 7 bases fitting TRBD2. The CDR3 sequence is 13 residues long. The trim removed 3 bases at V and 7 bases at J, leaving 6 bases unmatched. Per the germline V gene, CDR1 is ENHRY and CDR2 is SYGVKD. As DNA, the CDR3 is TGTGCCATCAGTGACACTAAGGGAGGGGAGCAGTACTTC. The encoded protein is CAISDTKGGEQYF.